A single TCR beta chain is shown here with its context. The antigen remains undetermined. Baseline was the first blood sampling point, followed by cycle 4 day 1 and cycle 7 day 1. The data are from a study of OX40 agonist ivuxolimab in advanced cancers. Study as a whole: Of the participants, 35% to 50% had some prior anti-PD-1, anti-PD-L1 or anti-CTLA-4 therapy, which was allowed. Findings and caveats of the study: Relative to CD4+ cells, CD8+ T cells on average had more expanded clones.

Sequenced by immunoSEQ multiplex PCR; TCRdb stores in-frame clones only, minus some. The table lists 30,000 to 40,000 clones, approximately 90% of them singletons, with roughly 0.51% in the top ten. The ends were cut back, 4 bases at V and 0 bases at J, with 13 bases in the middle. Germline CDR1 and CDR2: SGHRS and YFSETQ. The CDR3 runs 15 residues. This sample comprised CD4+ or CD8+ T cells sorted from blood, obtained in a trial of the OX40 agonist ivuxolimab. The receptor comes from an adult with an advanced solid tumor such as melanoma, head and neck, liver or kidney cancer. The J gene is TRBJ1-1, the V gene TRBV5-1, with D perhaps matching TRBD1 (6 bases). CDR3 nucleotides: TGCGCCAGCAGCCAGGGGCCAGGGATGAACACTGAAGCTTTCTTT. It translates to CASSQGPGMNTEAFF.